Sequencing of this TCR beta chain was carried out in a study of T cell responses to AZD1222 COVID-19 vaccine. Study results and caveats: Regions left unmutated in variants are reportedly the target of nearly half of spike-specific TCRs. The donor cohort was predominantly white British with a female majority, and clonal diversity may have been underestimated. Only five or six AZD1222 recipients were seropositive at baseline.

TCRdb's table, derived via immunoSEQ multiplex PCR, lists solely in-frame clones and lacks some. The sample has some 150,000 clones, about 91% seen once. Concerning this clone itself: Its antigen remains unknown.

The germline V and J ends were trimmed by 1 base and 4 bases, with 11 bases remaining between them. The CDR3 contains 14 residues. Germline assignment: CDR1 SGHRS and CDR2 YFSETQ. The source material was peripheral blood, sampled on day 0 of MenACWY control vaccination. The V gene is TRBV5-1, the J gene TRBJ2-5; a possible D gene is TRBD1 (6 bases). The sequence was obtained from an adult in good health. For the CDR3, the DNA is TGCGCCAGCAGCTTGACAGGGTATGGAGAGACCCAGTACTTC. Protein product: CASSLTGYGETQYF.